The clone carrying this TCR beta chain was counted a single time. What it binds is unknown. The data are from a study of identifying expanded T cells in peripheral blood. Points from the study as a whole: Clone count variance between approximately 2-week samples rose with total template count. About 1.2 clones differed between technical replicates, versus around 15 and 19 over time.

Method: immunoSEQ multiplex PCR; TCRdb's copy keeps in-frame clones and lacks some. This repertoire shows some 75,000 clones, 90% found once; its top ten account for over 2.5%. The germline CDR1 and CDR2 sequences are MNHEY and SVGAGI. CDR3 size: 13 residues. Trimming took 8 bases from V and 8 from J; bases not matched to a gene: 9. The source material was blood. V and J are TRBV6-5 and TRBJ2-1; 7 bases fit TRBD1. The sequence derives from a person between 18 and 69 years old in good health. CDR3 sequence (DNA): TGTGCCAGCCGTACCCCAGGGGGAGATGAGCAGTTCTTC. Its protein is CASRTPGGDEQFF.